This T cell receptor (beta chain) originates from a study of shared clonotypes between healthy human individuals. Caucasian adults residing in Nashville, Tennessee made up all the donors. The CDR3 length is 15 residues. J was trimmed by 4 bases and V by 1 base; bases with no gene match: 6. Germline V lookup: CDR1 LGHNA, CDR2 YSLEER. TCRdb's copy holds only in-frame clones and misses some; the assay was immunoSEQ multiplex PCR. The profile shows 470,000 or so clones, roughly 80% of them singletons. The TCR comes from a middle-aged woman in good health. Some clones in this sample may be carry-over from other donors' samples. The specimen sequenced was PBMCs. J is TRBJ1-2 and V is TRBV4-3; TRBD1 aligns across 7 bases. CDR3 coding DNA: TGCGCCAGCAGCCAAGGTAGGGACAGAGCCTATGGCTACACCTTC. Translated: CASSQGRDRAYGYTF.